The clone carrying this TCR beta chain was counted a few times. Its antigen is as yet unknown. CDR3 length: 15 amino acids. Germline CDR1 ENHRY, CDR2 SYGVKD. V lost 0 bases and J 3 bases, leaving 11 bases between the germline ends. The data are from a study of identical twins. Template switching created a universal primer site, and the cDNA included unique molecular identifiers. TCRdb itself ran the 5' RACE reads through MiXCR, one entry per CDR3 protein. The sample has 240,000 or so distinct CDR3 sequences, 8% to 11% seen once. Points from the study as a whole: Abundant beta clonotypes from cord blood bore fewer insertions; memory repertoires lacked this pattern. Analyses of zero insertions could, in part, be confounded by invariant MAIT and iNKT cells.

Donors were all healthy Caucasians. The sequence was obtained from a man aged 50-60 years in good health. The chain links TRBV10-3 to TRBJ1-2; D may be TRBD1 (5 bases). Sequencing used memory T cells sorted from blood. The CDR3 sequence: CAISESGTGDYGYTF. CDR3 nucleotides: TGTGCCATCAGTGAGTCCGGGACGGGGGACTATGGCTACACCTTC.